This is a list of T cell receptor beta chains from one sample in a study of T cell responses to AZD1222 COVID-19 vaccine. Only in-frame clones appear in the TCRdb table, and some are missing; sequencing was by immunoSEQ multiplex PCR. The table records around 130,000 clones, 70% to 90% of them present only once. The sequencing here drew on peripheral blood, taken 28 days after the second AZD1222 dose. The receptors stem from an adult who received the AZD1222 COVID-19 vaccine. The CDR3 runs from the conserved cysteine through the conserved F or W. Each record gives: J gene, clone size, D gene, V gene, CDR3 DNA, CDR3 protein. A D gene is named only where the DNA matches it firmly. The size of a clone is reported for some rows only, either as once, few or many, or as a class for expanded clones.

TRBJ1-6	once	TRBD1	TRBV25-1	TGTGCCAGCGGGGACAGGGTGTTTTCACCCCTCCACTTT	CASGDRVFSPLHF
TRBJ1-2	-	TRBD1	TRBV6-5	TGTGCCAGCAGTTCCGCAGGGGGCAGGGGCTACACCTTC	CASSSAGGRGYTF
TRBJ1-5	-	-	TRBV27	TGTGCCAGCAGTCCCCACGAAAGGAATCAGCCCCAGCATTTT	CASSPHERNQPQHF
TRBJ1-2	-	-	TRBV21-1	TGTGCCAGCAGCTCCCAGGGTTTCAAGGGCTACACCTTC	CASSSQGFKGYTF
TRBJ2-7	-	TRBD1	TRBV27	TGTGCCAGCGGATGGGACAGGGTCTACGAGCAGTACTTC	CASGWDRVYEQYF
TRBJ2-7	-	TRBD2	TRBV4-3	TGCGCCAGCAGCCAAGAGAACGGGGGGTATTACGAGCAGTACTTC	CASSQENGGYYEQYF
TRBJ1-2	-	-	TRBV6-5	TGTGCCAGCATTTCGACTCTAATCCGCAACTATGGCTACACCTTC	CASISTLIRNYGYTF
TRBJ2-3	-	-	TRBV5-6	TGTGCCAGCAGCTTGGGTACTTTCACAGATACGCAGTATTTT	CASSLGTFTDTQYF
TRBJ2-5	-	TRBD2	TRBV6-4	TGTGCCAGCAGCGGGGACCGCGGGGGGACCCAGTACTTC	CASSGDRGGTQYF
TRBJ2-7	-	TRBD1	TRBV18	TGTGCCAGCTCCCCGACAGGGAGCTCCTACGAGCAGTACTTC	CASSPTGSSYEQYF
TRBJ1-3	-	-	TRBV7-8	TGTGCCAGCAGCTTATACGGTTCAAACACCATATATTTT	CASSLYGSNTIYF
TRBJ1-2	-	TRBD1	TRBV2	TGTGCCAGCAGCACAGACAGGGGGGCTGGCTACACCTTC	CASSTDRGAGYTF
TRBJ1-4	-	-	TRBV27	TGTGCCAGCAGTTTTTCAGGGGAAAAACTGTTTTTT	CASSFSGEKLFF
TRBJ2-7	-	-	TRBV5-6	TGTGCCAGCAGCTTTCTGGACCAGGGGCCCTACGAGCAGTACTTC	CASSFLDQGPYEQYF
TRBJ2-7	-	-	TRBV27	TGTGCCAGCAGTCCTTCCAGACAGGCGTTCTACGAGCAGTACTTC	CASSPSRQAFYEQYF
TRBJ1-6	-	-	TRBV7-2	TGTGCCAGCAACTCAGCTGGGGGAGGGTCACCCCTCCACTTT	CASNSAGGGSPLHF
TRBJ1-3	-	-	TRBV30	TGTGCCTGGAGTGCTGGGATCGGGCCAAACACCATATATTTT	CAWSAGIGPNTIYF
TRBJ1-2	-	-	TRBV12-3/TRBV12-4	TGTGCCAGCAGTTTCCAGGGCAACTATGGCTACACCTTC	CASSFQGNYGYTF
TRBJ2-1	-	TRBD2	TRBV19	TGTGCCAGTAGTATAGATTTCGGGGGAGGGGAGCAGTTCTTC	CASSIDFGGGEQFF
TRBJ1-1	-	TRBD1	TRBV6-2/TRBV6-3	TGTGCCAGCAGTTACAACAGGGGACAGAACACTGAAGCTTTCTTT	CASSYNRGQNTEAFF
TRBJ1-2	-	-	TRBV28	TGTGCCAGCAGTTTACAACTGGTAAATGGCTACACCTTC	CASSLQLVNGYTF
TRBJ2-2	-	-	TRBV5-5	TGTGCCAGCAGCTTTGGAGCTACGCACACCGGGGAGCTGTTTTTT	CASSFGATHTGELFF
TRBJ1-4	-	TRBD1	TRBV4-1	TGCGCCAGCAGCCAAGAGACAGGGGGTTGGAAACTGTTTTTT	CASSQETGGWKLFF
TRBJ1-4	-	-	TRBV21-1	TGTGCCAGCAGCATTCGACTTCAGAGGAAGAAAAAACTGTTTTTT	CASSIRLQRKKKLFF
TRBJ1-1	-	-	TRBV27	TGTGCCAGCAGTGCCCTGATGGGGGGCAGGACTGAAGCTTTCTTT	CASSALMGGRTEAFF
TRBJ2-1	-	-	TRBV20-1	TGCAGTGCTAGTATACTGGGATTCAATGAGCAGTTCTTC	CSASILGFNEQFF
TRBJ1-2	-	-	TRBV25-1	TGTGCCAGCAGTAGAGGGGGATTGGATGGCTACACCTTC	CASSRGGLDGYTF
TRBJ2-2	-	TRBD2	TRBV28	TGTGCCAGCAGTTTGGCGCGACTAGCGGGGGGGCGGGACACCGGGGAGCTGTTTTTT	CASSLARLAGGRDTGELFF
TRBJ2-3	-	-	TRBV6-5	TGTGCCAGCAGTTACCTTGGTACGCAGTATTTT	CASSYLGTQYF
TRBJ2-6	-	TRBD1	TRBV3-1/TRBV3-2	TGTGCCAGCTATTCCGGGACAGGGATACCTGGGGCCAACGTCCTGACTTTC	CASYSGTGIPGANVLTF
TRBJ2-2	-	-	TRBV3-1/TRBV3-2	TGTGCCAGCAGCCAAGTCGACGGGGAGCTGTTTTTT	CASSQVDGELFF
TRBJ1-6	-	TRBD1	TRBV7-2	TGTGCCAGCAGTAGACAGGGAAGTTCCTATAATTCACCCCTCCACTTT	CASSRQGSSYNSPLHF
TRBJ1-5	-	-	TRBV6-2/TRBV6-3	TGTGCCAGCAGTTATCCAGGCACCTACTATAGCAATCAGCCCCAGCATTTT	CASSYPGTYYSNQPQHF
TRBJ1-2	-	TRBD1	TRBV10-2	TGCGCCAGCAGTGAACGGGACAGGGATGGCTACACCTTC	CASSERDRDGYTF
TRBJ2-7	-	-	TRBV21-1	TGTGCCAGCAGCAAAGCCGGACAGCCAACCTACGAGCAGTACTTC	CASSKAGQPTYEQYF
TRBJ1-2	-	-	TRBV28	TGTGCCAGCAGTTTTTCATTCGGGTACAGAGCTTATGGCTACACCTTC	CASSFSFGYRAYGYTF
TRBJ1-2	-	-	TRBV6-5	TGTGCCAGCAGGCCCCAGGACACCAGCGGCTACACCTTC	CASRPQDTSGYTF
TRBJ1-3	-	-	TRBV5-6	TGTGCCAGCAGCTTGGCCCCGAGCTCTGGAAACACCATATATTTT	CASSLAPSSGNTIYF
TRBJ2-7	-	TRBD1	TRBV5-5	TGTGCCAGCAGCTCCGGACAGGGGAAGGCCTACGAGCAGTACTTC	CASSSGQGKAYEQYF
TRBJ1-4	-	-	TRBV27	TGTGCCAGCAGTCCCGGACGGATCGCAACTAATGAAAAACTGTTTTTT	CASSPGRIATNEKLFF
TRBJ2-3	-	TRBD1	TRBV6-5	TGTGCCAGCAGCTCAGGGGGCGTAGATACGCAGTATTTT	CASSSGGVDTQYF
TRBJ1-5	few	-	TRBV9	TGTGCCAGCAGCGTAGGTCCTGACGGTCGCAATCAGCCCCAGCATTTT	CASSVGPDGRNQPQHF
TRBJ1-2	few	-	TRBV12-3/TRBV12-4	TGTGCCAGCATCGACGGGGGGCTTAATGGCTACACCTTC	CASIDGGLNGYTF
TRBJ1-2	-	-	TRBV30	TGTGCCTGGAGTCTCGGGCACTATGGCTACACCTTC	CAWSLGHYGYTF
TRBJ1-5	-	-	TRBV11-2	TGTGCCAGCAGCTTAGATTCGAGAAGCAATCAGCCCCAGCATTTT	CASSLDSRSNQPQHF
TRBJ1-1	-	-	TRBV23-1	TGCGCCAGCAGTCAATCGGGCGGGGCGCAGAGTTTCAACACTGAAGCTTTCTTT	CASSQSGGAQSFNTEAFF
TRBJ1-5	-	-	TRBV12-3/TRBV12-4	TGTGCCAGCACCCAGTATAGCAATCAGCCCCAGCATTTT	CASTQYSNQPQHF
TRBJ1-2	-	-	TRBV7-2	TGTGCCAGCACTAAGAGATCAGGGAGTAGGGGCTACACCTTC	CASTKRSGSRGYTF
TRBJ2-5	-	-	TRBV30	TGTGCCTGGGGGACTTCGGGGGGCGGGACCCAGTACTTC	CAWGTSGGGTQYF
TRBJ1-2	-	-	TRBV3-1/TRBV3-2	TGTGCCAGCAGCCAAGATTTAGGGCTTGAAGGCTACACCTTC	CASSQDLGLEGYTF
TRBJ2-1	once	TRBD1	TRBV9	TGTGCCAGCTCAGCCCCTGAGGATAACAGGGGCTATGAGCAGTTCTTC	CASSAPEDNRGYEQFF
TRBJ1-5	-	-	TRBV4-1	TGCGCCAGCAGCTTAAGGTGGAGTAATCAGCCCCAGCATTTT	CASSLRWSNQPQHF
TRBJ1-1	-	TRBD1	TRBV5-1	TGCGCCAGCAGTCGGGACAGGGGGAACACTGAAGCTTTCTTT	CASSRDRGNTEAFF
TRBJ2-5	-	-	TRBV3-1/TRBV3-2	TGTGCCAGCAGTTACTGGCAAAAAGAGACCCAGTACTTC	CASSYWQKETQYF
TRBJ2-1	once	-	TRBV18	TGTGCCAGCGCTCTGACGGGGTGGAATGAGCAGTTCTTC	CASALTGWNEQFF
TRBJ2-3	-	-	TRBV3-1/TRBV3-2	TGTGCCAGTGAGTGGGAAGGGCAGCCGTCCTTCTACACAGATACGCAGTATTTT	CASEWEGQPSFYTDTQYF
TRBJ1-4	-	-	TRBV20-1	TGCAGTGCCCCGGGGAATGAAAAACTGTTTTTT	CSAPGNEKLFF
TRBJ1-4	-	-	TRBV9	TGTGCCAGCAGCGTCACGGGGCGAGATGAAAAACTGTTTTTT	CASSVTGRDEKLFF
TRBJ1-2	few	-	TRBV6-2/TRBV6-3	TGTGCCAGCAGTTACGGCATAGAGAACTATGGCTACACCTTC	CASSYGIENYGYTF
TRBJ1-1	-	TRBD1	TRBV11-2	TGTGCCAGCAGGTCCGGGACAGGGGGCACTGAAGCTTTCTTT	CASRSGTGGTEAFF